This TCR beta chain appears in the sequencing data of a study of T cells in narcolepsy. The overall study: Patients with NT1 or NT2 and healthy control donors were enrolled.

Germline CDR1 is SNHLY and CDR2 is FYNNEI. This CDR3 has 12 residues. Trimming left V 1 base short and J 6 bases short, with 4 bases between. TCRdb keeps only in-frame clones here, not all; method: immunoSEQ multiplex PCR. The sample records about 41,000 clones, approximately 88% being singletons. A word on this clone: Its antigen remains unknown.

Notes on the study in general: HCRT-specific and TRIB2-specific autoreactive clonotypes appeared among same-patient CSF and blood CD4+ clonotypes. Reportedly, autoreactive clonotypes were serially detected in patients' blood but not controls'. Autoreactive clone sequences were missing from some blood memory CD4+ repertoires.

This receptor was obtained from a human donor with narcolepsy. V usage is TRBV2 and J usage is TRBJ1-5; the D is unclear. The material sequenced was CD45RA- memory CD4+ T cells from PBMCs. CDR3 in amino acids: CASSEVPQPQHF. CDR3 coding DNA: TGTGCCAGCAGTGAAGTGCCTCAGCCCCAGCATTTT.